A selection of T cell receptor beta chains follows, all from one sample in a study of T-cell memory formation after mild COVID-19. Via MiXCR, TCRdb re-called the 5' RACE reads, giving one row per CDR3 protein. Counted here are about 360,000 distinct CDR3 sequences, over 13% occurring once; the ten biggest clones make up around a fifth. The sequenced sample was PBMCs or a T cell subset sorted from them (not recorded which). These receptors originate from a man younger than 30 who had mild COVID-19 (a few samples of this study predate the infection). Cell type and time point are not known. Both conserved end residues are part of each CDR3. Each record gives: V gene, J gene, CDR3 protein.

TRBV5-1	TRBJ2-3	CASRNDAGYTDTQYF
TRBV15	TRBJ2-5	CATSSPLAALETQYF
TRBV7-2	TRBJ2-1	CASSALGKNEQFF
TRBV12-3/TRBV12-4	TRBJ1-3	CASSFSRGGNTIYF
TRBV7-2	TRBJ1-1	CASSLFASDRQSFF
TRBV4-1	TRBJ1-1	CASSQGAAGGGTEAFF
TRBV11-2	TRBJ2-1	CASSYRTSGTGEQFF
TRBV6-2/TRBV6-3	TRBJ1-2	CASPGTQGAKYGYTF
TRBV5-1	TRBJ2-1	CASKVGGGDEQFF
TRBV18	TRBJ1-4	CASSLRDGNEKLFF
TRBV5-1	TRBJ2-2	CASSQDGNTGELFF
TRBV29-1	TRBJ1-1	CSVVGTGLTEAFF
TRBV20-1	TRBJ2-7	CSAPRTGSVEQYF
TRBV4-2	TRBJ2-1	CASSQETGRSYNEQFF
TRBV14	TRBJ2-3	CASRRHQGGGNTDTQYF
TRBV6-2/TRBV6-3	TRBJ1-6	CASRRDIDSPLHF
TRBV5-1	TRBJ1-1	CASQRGGSGGDTEAFF
TRBV7-2	TRBJ1-3	CASSFSRADTIYF
TRBV9	TRBJ2-1	CASSIVAGGYNEQFF
TRBV3-1	TRBJ2-5	CASLGTRSSLGETQYF
TRBV6-2/TRBV6-3	TRBJ2-2	CASRGTSAGELFF
TRBV28	TRBJ1-2	CASSLSLTENYGYTF
TRBV27	TRBJ2-5	CASSLVSPGMRGGEETQYF
TRBV4-3	TRBJ2-2	CASSPATGSTGELFF
TRBV7-9	TRBJ1-2	CASRARRTRGYTF
TRBV5-1	TRBJ2-5	CASSRSGGPYQETQYF
TRBV4-1	TRBJ2-1	CASSQVGVRRFF
TRBV9	TRBJ2-7	CASSVGLRGEQYF